A selection of T cell receptor beta chains follows, all from one sample in a study of beta chain features in type 1 diabetes. Data came from immunoSEQ multiplex PCR; TCRdb stores just in-frame clones and leaves some out. The sample records around 250,000 clones, around a quarter being singletons. The sequenced sample was central memory CD4+ T cells from blood. Every receptor here comes from a young man in good health. Each CDR3 is given with its conserved first and last residue.

j_gene | v_gene | len | CDR3aa
TRBJ2-1 | TRBV2 | 15 | CASTREAYSYNEQFF
TRBJ2-7 | TRBV7-9 | 13 | CASSRDRVGEQYF
TRBJ2-5 | TRBV7-9 | 18 | CASSLEVLGTGYQETQYF
TRBJ2-1 | TRBV11-2 | 15 | CASSPRGGGMDEQFF
TRBJ1-4 | TRBV14 | 15 | CASSQEAGRAEKLFF
TRBJ2-7 | TRBV25-1 | 15 | CASSEPGQGAYEQYF
TRBJ2-1 | TRBV28 | 16 | CASSSTGTSAYNEQFF
TRBJ2-5 | TRBV27 | 13 | CASSLPDQETQYF
TRBJ2-1 | TRBV28 | 21 | CASSPLWTSGSSRRASNEQFF
TRBJ1-2 | TRBV2 | 15 | CASSERRPVGYGYTF
TRBJ2-5 | TRBV5-6 | 13 | CASSEGQGLSQYF
TRBJ2-3 | TRBV4-1 | 14 | CASSQGGKGNTQYF
TRBJ2-2 | TRBV7-9 | 14 | CASSSDRRTGELFF
TRBJ1-2 | TRBV9 | 15 | CASSVDPTGPDGYTF
TRBJ1-1 | TRBV9 | 14 | CASSVAPGNTEAFF
TRBJ2-7 | TRBV15 | 14 | CATSRDAGAYEQYF
TRBJ2-7 | TRBV30 | 13 | CAWSKGGGLEQYF
TRBJ1-1 | TRBV25-1 | 13 | CASTGLWNTEAFF
TRBJ2-7 | TRBV6-1 | 12 | CASSQQGDEQYF
TRBJ1-2 | TRBV29-1 | 13 | CSAGTIGDYGYTF
TRBJ2-5 | TRBV2 | 17 | CASSLGQGAGVWETQYF
TRBJ2-1 | TRBV20-1 | 11 | CSAREEWEQFF
TRBJ1-2 | TRBV25-1 | 11 | CASSESVGYTF
TRBJ2-5 | TRBV29-1 | 11 | CSVNHQETQYF
TRBJ2-1 | TRBV28 | 12 | CASSLPLGEQFF
TRBJ2-2 | TRBV9 | 15 | CASSVGTGGVWELFF
TRBJ2-1 | TRBV5-6 | 15 | CASSAGTGGYNEQFF
TRBJ2-5 | TRBV7-2 | 15 | CASSLVTGTLGTQYF
TRBJ2-1 | TRBV7-2 | 15 | CASSPGRERGNEQFF
TRBJ2-7 | TRBV27 | 14 | CASSVTGGGYEQYF
TRBJ2-3 | TRBV6-1 | 14 | CASSERTLTDTQYF
TRBJ2-5 | TRBV30 | 13 | CAWSMYRQETQYF
TRBJ1-1 | TRBV29-1 | 13 | CSYHGQGNTEAFF
TRBJ2-1 | TRBV30 | 13 | CAWRWDSYNEQFF
TRBJ2-3 | TRBV9 | 14 | CASSTIGALDTQYF
TRBJ2-5 | TRBV11-2 | 12 | CASSRQGESQYF